Listed here is a single T cell receptor beta chain. The antigen is undetermined. A junction end diverges from the germline sequence, so it may reflect a read error. Listed TCR primers, together with previously described methods, were used for the bulk TCR libraries. TCRdb re-called the PCR reads with MiXCR, one entry per CDR3 protein. The table lists some 100,000 distinct CDR3 sequences, around 33% of them singletons. Source material for naive CD8 libraries was about 19,000 to 1,000,000 sorted cells, with 10%, 30% or 50% RNA. The data stem from a study of molecular identifiers for immune sequencing clone quantification. At the level of the study: Replicates split RNA from approximately 22,000 or 94,000 naive CD8 cells five ways, and the researchers sequenced four portions.

Findings and limits, study-wide: Highly expanded clones may be undercounted when identical TCR molecules share barcodes.

Germline CDR1 and CDR2: MNHEY and SVGAGI. The CDR3 is 14 amino acids. The TCR comes from a human donor in good health. Some libraries in this study had Jurkat cell RNA spiked in. The rearrangement joins TRBV6-5 to TRBJ2-7; 9 bases are shared with TRBD2. Sequencing was carried out using naive CD8+ T cells from blood, with Jurkat cell RNA spiked in. The subset denotes: FACS-sorted CD8+CD4-CCR7+CD45RA+ naive T cells. The chain's CDR3 is CASSYSGRSYEQYF. The CDR3 nucleotides are TGCGCCAGCAGTTACAGCGGGAGGTCCTACGAGCAGTACTTC.